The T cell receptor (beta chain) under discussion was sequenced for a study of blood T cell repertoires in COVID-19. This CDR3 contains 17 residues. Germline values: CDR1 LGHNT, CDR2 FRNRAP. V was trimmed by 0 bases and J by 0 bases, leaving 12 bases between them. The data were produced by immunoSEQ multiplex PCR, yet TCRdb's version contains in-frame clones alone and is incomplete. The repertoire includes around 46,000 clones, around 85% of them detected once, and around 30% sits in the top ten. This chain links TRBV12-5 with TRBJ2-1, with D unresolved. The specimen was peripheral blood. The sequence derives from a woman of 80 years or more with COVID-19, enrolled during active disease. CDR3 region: CASGLVHGSFSYNEQFF. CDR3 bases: TGTGCTAGTGGTTTGGTACACGGTAGCTTCTCCTACAATGAGCAGTTCTTC.